The T cell receptor beta chain under discussion was sequenced for a study of regulatory and conventional T cells in RAG deficiency. The CDR3 runs to 15 residues. CDR1 MDHEN and CDR2 SYDVKM come from the germline V gene. V gave up 7 bases and J gave up 6 bases; unmatched junction bases: 12. Some clones are missing from TCRdb's copy, which holds only in-frame ones; the method was immunoSEQ multiplex PCR. The table lists some 30,000 clones, about 96% of them singletons. As to this clone: The target antigen is unknown.

Blood CD4+ CD25-low CD127-high conventional T cells supplied the genomic DNA template. General observations from the study: Shorter CDR3s in all patient subsets; >75% Treg-Tconv overlap in Omenn. Omenn syndrome and CID/AS patients had around 100-fold fewer unique Treg TCR beta sequences, versus approximately 9.6-fold elsewhere. Shannon entropy fell and Simpson indices rose in RAG-deficient patients.

In addition, the sample was reused for a study of regulatory T cells. That study adds: The PCR used 52 TRBV and 13 TRBJ primers. In patients, unique TRB V-J pairs were restricted and V/J usage skewed, especially in Tregs.

The sequenced material came from CD25- CD4+ T cells sorted from blood. The origin of this receptor is a human donor in good health. V and J are TRBV28 and TRBJ1-2, with TRBD1 identical over 9 bases. The CDR3 here is CASKARGTGFNGYTF. DNA of the CDR3: TGTGCCAGCAAGGCTAGAGGGACAGGGTTCAATGGCTACACCTTC.